Sequencing of this TCR beta chain was carried out in a study of T cell repertoires in cytomegalovirus infection. Study in general: Public TCR beta signatures were indicative of both CMV infection and a matching HLA type. Study-wide results and caveats: Public TCR beta family frequency separated CMV-and-HLA carriers, including in an independent cohort. HLA-C-restricted TCR beta clonotypes specific for CMV led the ex vivo response.

This clonotype was counted only a few times. Its antigen is currently unknown. Using its own MiXCR run on the reads, TCRdb lists one record per CDR3 protein. The table lists 600,000 to 800,000 distinct CDR3 sequences, 20% to 30% of them singletons. This clonotype originated in a human donor in good health (CMV status not recorded). Some clones in this sample may be carry-over from other donors' samples. Sequenced input: CD8+ T cells from PBMCs.

The CDR3 nucleotides read TGTGCCAGCAGTTTCGGGGCCTCGGGTTCACCCCTCCACTTT. As protein: CASSFGASGSPLHF. This chain joins TRBV6-5 and TRBJ1-6; maybe TRBD1 (5 bases). This CDR3 is 14 amino acids long. Trimming stripped 4 bases from V and 9 bases from J, with 13 bases between. CDR1 is MNHEY, CDR2 SVGAGI, per germline.